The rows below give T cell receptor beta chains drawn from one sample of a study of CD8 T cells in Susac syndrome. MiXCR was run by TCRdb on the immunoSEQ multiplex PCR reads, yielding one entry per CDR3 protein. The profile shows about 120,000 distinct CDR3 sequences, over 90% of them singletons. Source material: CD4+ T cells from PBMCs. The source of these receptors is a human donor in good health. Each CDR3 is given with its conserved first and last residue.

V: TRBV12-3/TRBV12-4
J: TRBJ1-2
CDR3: CASSPFGGGYGYTF

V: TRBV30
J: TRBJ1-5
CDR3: CAWTETLNQPQHF

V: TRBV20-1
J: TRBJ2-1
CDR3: CSAIPNGPRGNEQFF

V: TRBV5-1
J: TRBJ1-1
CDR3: CASSSWGADTEAFF

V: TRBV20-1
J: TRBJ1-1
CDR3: CSARGGTGAENTEAFF

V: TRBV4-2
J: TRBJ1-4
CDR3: CASSPLRDMDEKLFF

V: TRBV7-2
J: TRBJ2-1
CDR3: CASSSGLAGLNEQFF

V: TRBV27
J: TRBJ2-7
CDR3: CASRRRPAGGSGGEQYF

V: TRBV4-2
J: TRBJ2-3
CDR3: CASSQELAGGPDTQYF

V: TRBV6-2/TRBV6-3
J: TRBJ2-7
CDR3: CASSPTGNEQYF

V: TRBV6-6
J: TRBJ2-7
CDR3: CASSSHEGKGEQYF

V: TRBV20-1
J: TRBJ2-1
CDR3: CSAAPRAGTYNEQFF

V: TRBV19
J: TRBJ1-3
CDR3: CATKLDPSGNTIYF

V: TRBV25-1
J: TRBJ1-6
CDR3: CASSESWNSPLHF

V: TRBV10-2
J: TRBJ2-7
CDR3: CASSESGTGTYEQYF

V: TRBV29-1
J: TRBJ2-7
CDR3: CSVEDRDSSYEQYF

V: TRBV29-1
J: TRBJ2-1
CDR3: CSVRGGGLAGSSSYNEQFF

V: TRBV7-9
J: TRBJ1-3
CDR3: CASSWKQGAGNTIYF

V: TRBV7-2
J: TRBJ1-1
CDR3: CASSPQSPEAFF

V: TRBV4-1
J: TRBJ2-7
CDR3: CASRGLPSGEQYF

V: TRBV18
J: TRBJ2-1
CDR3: CASSPPEGLNNEQFF